The 15 T cell receptor beta chains listed next were all sequenced from one sample in a study of T cell repertoires in cytomegalovirus infection. TCRdb re-called the reads with MiXCR, one entry per CDR3 protein. Here the sample spans about 310,000 distinct CDR3 sequences, 20% to 25% being singletons. For these TCRs, the target antigens are not known. The sample in question was cultured PBMCs, obtained from culture after CMV antigen stimulation. These receptors came from a human donor in good health (CMV status not recorded). Some clones in this sample may be carry-over from other donors' samples.

The V gene is TRBV4-3, the J gene TRBJ2-5; possibly TRBD1 for D (5 bases). Trimming took 1 base from V and 2 from J, leaving 17 bases between them. This CDR3 is built from 17 residues. Germline V CDR1 and CDR2: LGHNA, YSLEER. The CDR3 DNA reads TGCGCCAGCAGCCAAGTTGGGAACCTAGACAGACAAGAGACCCAGTACTTC. Translating gives CASSQVGNLDRQETQYF.

The CDR3 DNA reads as TGTGCCAGCAAGACAGGGCGAAGCTACAATGAGCAGTTCTTC. Translated: CASKTGRSYNEQFF. The rearrangement uses TRBV7-8 and TRBJ2-1; 7 positions agree with TRBD1. The germline V gene has CDR1 SGHVS and CDR2 FQNEAQ. Trimming removed 7 bases from V and 3 bases from J; junction bases left unmatched: 6. The CDR3 has 14 amino acids.

This clonotype was seen a few times. The chain couples TRBV7-2 to TRBJ1-2; D gene ambiguous. The V end was cut by 4 bases, the J end by 1 base, with 13 bases between. The CDR3 contains 15 residues. CDR1 SGHTA and CDR2 FQGNSA come from the germline V gene. In DNA form, the CDR3 reads TGTGCCAGCAGCTCGAACAGCGCTTTTAACTATGGCTACACCTTC. It codes for CASSSNSAFNYGYTF.

In its sample, this clonotype was seen a few times. This sequence joins TRBV5-1 and TRBJ2-3, with 7 nucleotides matching TRBD2. The CDR3 runs 16 residues. Trimming at V came to 4 bases and at J to 8 bases, leaving 16 bases not matched to a gene. Germline values: CDR1 SGHRS, CDR2 YFSETQ. CDR3 DNA: TGCGCCAGCAGCCTCTCGTTTAGCGGGTCGGGAGGTACGCAGTATTTT. It codes for CASSLSFSGSGGTQYF. Full variable domain (rest looked up from reference TRBV5-1 and TRBJ2-3): KAGVTQTPRYLIKTRGQQVTLSCSPISGHRSVSWYQQTPGQGLQFLFEYFSETQRNKGNFPGRFSGRQFSNSRSEMNVSTLELGDSALYLCASSLSFSGSGGTQYFGPGTRLTVL.

The genes are TRBV12-5 and TRBJ2-5, with D uncertain. Germline V gene sequence: CDR1 LGHNT, CDR2 FRNRAP. The V gene lost 5 bases and the J gene lost 5 bases, with 9 bases spanning the gap. The CDR3 totals 12 residues. DNA of the CDR3: TGTGCTAGTGGTACCAGACGGGAGACCCAGTACTTC. Encoded protein: CASGTRRETQYF.

This clonotype has a count of ten or more. This chain joins TRBV7-2 and TRBJ2-3; D ambiguous. This CDR3 is built from 14 residues. The germline V gene has CDR1 SGHTA and CDR2 FQGNSA. V was trimmed by 3 bases and J by 2 bases, leaving 9 bases between them. CDR3 bases: TGTGCCAGCAGCTTCGTACAGAACACAGATACGCAGTATTTT. Encoded protein: CASSFVQNTDTQYF.

V is TRBV4-1 and J is TRBJ1-1; D may be TRBD1 (5 bases). The CDR3 loop spans 16 amino acids. The V gene lost 4 bases and the J gene lost 1 base, with 16 bases spanning the gap. In germline, CDR1 is MGHRA, CDR2 YSYEKL. This CDR3 reads CASSPERLTENTEAFF. CDR3 bases: TGCGCCAGCAGCCCGGAACGATTGACAGAGAACACTGAAGCTTTCTTT.

V is TRBV28 and J is TRBJ1-3, with D perhaps matching TRBD1 (5 bases). Germline V gene data show CDR1 as MDHEN and CDR2 as SYDVKM. The CDR3 runs 15 residues. V was trimmed by 7 bases and J by 0 bases, leaving 13 bases between them. The CDR3 nucleotides read TGTGCCAGCATGCTAGAGGGGCACTCTGGAAACACCATATATTTT. Encoded protein: CASMLEGHSGNTIYF. The variable domain in full, with the rest retrieved from reference TRBV28 and TRBJ1-3, is DVKVTQSSRYLVKRTGEKVFLECVQDMDHENMFWYRQDPGLGLRLIYFSYDVKMKEKGDIPEGYSVSREKKERFSLILESASTNQTSMYLCASMLEGHSGNTIYFGEGSWLTVV.

The gene calls are TRBV27 and TRBJ2-7, with D uncertain. Germline lookup yields CDR1 MNHEY and CDR2 SMNVEV (reference sequence). The length of the CDR3 is 12 residues. The germline V and J ends were trimmed by 6 bases and 7 bases, with 13 bases remaining between them. The CDR3 DNA is TGTGCCAGCAGCTCGGGCGACGGTGAGCAGTACTTC. Translated: CASSSGDGEQYF.

This clonotype has just a few counts. The chain joins TRBV4-3 to TRBJ2-4; D is possibly TRBD2 (6 bases). Germline V gene data show CDR1 as LGHNA and CDR2 as YSLEER. The V gene lost 0 bases and the J gene lost 5 bases, with 20 bases spanning the gap. CDR3 length: 18 amino acids. The CDR3, as DNA: TGCGCCAGCAGCCAAGATCCCTGGAGGGTCAATGGGGAAAACATTCAGTACTTC. Protein sequence: CASSQDPWRVNGENIQYF.

Ten or more counts support this clonotype. V gene TRBV7-8 combines with J gene TRBJ1-3; possibly TRBD1 for D (5 bases). Germline V gene lookup returns CDR1 SGHVS and CDR2 FQNEAQ. V was clipped by 1 base and J by 2 bases, with 9 bases between them. The CDR3 spans 15 residues. The CDR3 sequence: CASSLGGTAGNTIYF. DNA for the CDR3: TGTGCCAGCAGCTTAGGTGGGACCGCTGGAAACACCATATATTTT.

This clonotype was detected many times. V and J are TRBV27 and TRBJ1-1; D remains unclear. The germline V gene has CDR1 MNHEY and CDR2 SMNVEV (reference sequence). Trimming removed 4 bases at V and 1 base at J, with 4 bases between. The CDR3 has 12 residues. The CDR3 bases are TGTGCCAGCAGTTCGGGGAACACTGAAGCTTTCTTT. It codes for CASSSGNTEAFF.

The rearrangement joins TRBV7-6 to TRBJ1-1; D ambiguous. With 7 bases removed from V and 1 base from J, the gap between germline ends came to 10 bases. This CDR3 spans 13 amino acids. Germline V gives CDR1 SGHVS, CDR2 FNYEAQ. The CDR3 DNA follows: TGTGCCAGCAAAAATACACCGAACACTGAAGCTTTCTTT. Translating it yields CASKNTPNTEAFF.

The chain has TRBV4-1 and TRBJ2-2; 8 bases are shared with TRBD2. There are 17 residues in the CDR3. CDR1 and CDR2 (germline): MGHRA, YSYEKL. Germline trimming cut 5 bases from V and 6 bases from J; bases unmatched to any gene: 14. CDR3 nucleotide sequence: TGCGCCAGCAGCGCGACTAGCGTCCCTCCTGGTGCCGGGGAGCTGTTTTTT. This encodes CASSATSVPPGAGELFF.

The chain joins TRBV28 to TRBJ2-1; D remains unclear. Trimming removed 5 bases from V and 0 bases from J, with 11 bases in between. The CDR3 runs to 15 residues. The germline V gene encodes CDR1 MDHEN and CDR2 SYDVKM. The CDR3 region is CASSKSPSSYNEQFF. As DNA, the CDR3 is TGTGCCAGCAGTAAGAGCCCGAGCTCCTACAATGAGCAGTTCTTC.